This T cell receptor (beta chain) was sequenced in a study of blood T cell repertoires in COVID-19. Study-level background: PBMCs, B-cell-depleted T cells, or T cells provided the cDNA or gDNA that made up the material.

Sequencing was performed with immunoSEQ multiplex PCR; in TCRdb, only in-frame clones are kept and a portion is missing. The sample includes 150,000 to 200,000 clones, over 75% of them seen just once. The germline V gene encodes CDR1 KGHDR and CDR2 SFDVKD. V was trimmed by 9 bases and J by 2 bases, leaving 18 bases between them. The CDR3 loop spans 15 amino acids. The genes are TRBV24-1 and TRBJ1-1; TRBD1 is a possible D gene (6 bases). The sample was peripheral blood. This clonotype was obtained from a woman aged 70-85 years with acute or convalescent COVID-19. The CDR3 bases are TGTGCCACCCAGGGAGCGGGACACCTCAACACTGAAGCTTTCTTT. Its translation: CATQGAGHLNTEAFF.